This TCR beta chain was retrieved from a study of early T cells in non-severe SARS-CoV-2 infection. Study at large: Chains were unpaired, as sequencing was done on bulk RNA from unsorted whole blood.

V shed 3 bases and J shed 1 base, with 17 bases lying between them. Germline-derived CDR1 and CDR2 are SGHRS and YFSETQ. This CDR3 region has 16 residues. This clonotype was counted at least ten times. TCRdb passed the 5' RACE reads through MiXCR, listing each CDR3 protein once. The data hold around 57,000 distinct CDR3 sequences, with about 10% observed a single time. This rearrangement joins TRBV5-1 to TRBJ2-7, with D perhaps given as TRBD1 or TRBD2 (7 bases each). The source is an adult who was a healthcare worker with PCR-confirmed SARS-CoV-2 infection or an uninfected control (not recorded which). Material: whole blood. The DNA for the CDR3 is TGCGCCAGCAGCTCGGGGGGAGGACAGGCTTCCTACGAGCAGTACTTC. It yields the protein CASSSGGGQASYEQYF.